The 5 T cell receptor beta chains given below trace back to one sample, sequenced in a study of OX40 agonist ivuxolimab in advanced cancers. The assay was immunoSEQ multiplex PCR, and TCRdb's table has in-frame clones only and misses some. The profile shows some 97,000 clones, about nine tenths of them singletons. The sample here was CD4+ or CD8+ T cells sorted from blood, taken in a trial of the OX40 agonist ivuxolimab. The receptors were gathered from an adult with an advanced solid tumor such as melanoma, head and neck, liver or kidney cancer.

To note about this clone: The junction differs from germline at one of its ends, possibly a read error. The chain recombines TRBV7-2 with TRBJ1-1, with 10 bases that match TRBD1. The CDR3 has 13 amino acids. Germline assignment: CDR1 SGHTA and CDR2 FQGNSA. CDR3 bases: TGTGCCAGCAGCTATGACCCGACAGGGGGCAGGGTCTTT. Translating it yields CASSYDPTGGRVF.

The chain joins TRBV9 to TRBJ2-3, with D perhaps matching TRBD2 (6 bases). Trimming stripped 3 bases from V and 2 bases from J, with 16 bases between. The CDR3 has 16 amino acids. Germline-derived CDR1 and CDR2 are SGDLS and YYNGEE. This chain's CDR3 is CASSAFGGANTDTQYF. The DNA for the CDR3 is TGTGCCAGCAGCGCTTTTGGCGGGGCCAACACAGATACGCAGTATTTT.

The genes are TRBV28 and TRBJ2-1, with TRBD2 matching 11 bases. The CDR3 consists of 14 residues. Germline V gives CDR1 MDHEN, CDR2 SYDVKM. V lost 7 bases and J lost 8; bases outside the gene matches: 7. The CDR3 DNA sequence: TGTGCCAGCACTGCTAGCGGGAGGTCCCATGAGCAGTTCTTC. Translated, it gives CASTASGRSHEQFF. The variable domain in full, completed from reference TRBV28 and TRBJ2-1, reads DVKVTQSSRYLVKRTGEKVFLECVQDMDHENMFWYRQDPGLGLRLIYFSYDVKMKEKGDIPEGYSVSREKKERFSLILESASTNQTSMYLCASTASGRSHEQFFGPGTRLTVL.

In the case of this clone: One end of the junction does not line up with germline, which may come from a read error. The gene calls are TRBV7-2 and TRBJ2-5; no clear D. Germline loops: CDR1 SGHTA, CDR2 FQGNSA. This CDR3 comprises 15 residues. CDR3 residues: CASSLRFGPQGTQYF. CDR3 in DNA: TGTGCCAGCAGCTTAAGGTTTGGGCCCCAAGGGACCCAGTACTTC. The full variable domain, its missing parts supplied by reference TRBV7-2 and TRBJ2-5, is GAGVSQSPSNKVTEKGKDVELRCDPISGHTALYWYRQSLGQGLEFLIYFQGNSAPDKSGLPSDRFSAERTGGSVSTLTIQRTQQEDSAVYLCASSLRFGPQGTQYFGPGTRLLVL.

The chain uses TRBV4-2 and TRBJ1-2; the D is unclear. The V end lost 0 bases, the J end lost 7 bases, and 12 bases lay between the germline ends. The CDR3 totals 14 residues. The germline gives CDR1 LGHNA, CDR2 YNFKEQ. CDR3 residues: CASSQDLGDRGYTF. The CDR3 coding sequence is TGTGCCAGCAGCCAAGATCTGGGCGATCGTGGCTACACCTTC.